The source of this T cell receptor beta chain is a study of early T cells in non-severe SARS-CoV-2 infection. Study-level information: Unpaired chains resulted from sequencing bulk RNA of unsorted whole blood.

This clonotype was seen a few times. cDNA molecules, individually, were tagged with unique molecular identifiers. TCRdb fed the 5' RACE reads into MiXCR, producing one record per CDR3 protein. Of over 75,000 distinct CDR3 sequences in the sample, under 15% were seen once. This CDR3 contains 12 residues. V dropped 1 base and J dropped 12 bases, with 12 bases sitting between them. The chain couples TRBV12-3 or TRBV12-4 to TRBJ1-2; D might be TRBD1 (6 bases). Material for sequencing was whole blood. The TCR comes from an adult who was a healthcare worker with PCR-confirmed SARS-CoV-2 infection or an uninfected control (not recorded which). The CDR3 DNA reads as TGTGCCAGCAGTTTAGGGGACACCGGTGACACCTTC. Encoded protein: CASSLGDTGDTF.